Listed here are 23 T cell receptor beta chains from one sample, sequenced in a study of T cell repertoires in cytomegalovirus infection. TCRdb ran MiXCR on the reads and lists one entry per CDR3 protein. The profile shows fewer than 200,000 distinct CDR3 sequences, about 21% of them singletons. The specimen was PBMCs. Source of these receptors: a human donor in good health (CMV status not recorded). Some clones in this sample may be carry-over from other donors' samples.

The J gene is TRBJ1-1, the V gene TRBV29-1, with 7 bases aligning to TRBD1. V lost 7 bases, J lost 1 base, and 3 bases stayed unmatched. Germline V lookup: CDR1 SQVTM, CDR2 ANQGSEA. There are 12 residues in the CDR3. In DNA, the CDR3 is TGCAGCGCCTGGACAGGGAACACTGAAGCTTTCTTT. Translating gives CSAWTGNTEAFF.

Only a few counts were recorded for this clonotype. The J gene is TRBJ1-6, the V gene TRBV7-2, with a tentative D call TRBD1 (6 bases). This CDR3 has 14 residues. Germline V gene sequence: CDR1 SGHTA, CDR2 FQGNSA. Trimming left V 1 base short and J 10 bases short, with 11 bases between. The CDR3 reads CASSLEGRGSPLHF. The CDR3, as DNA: TGTGCCAGCAGCTTAGAGGGCAGGGGCTCACCCCTCCACTTT.

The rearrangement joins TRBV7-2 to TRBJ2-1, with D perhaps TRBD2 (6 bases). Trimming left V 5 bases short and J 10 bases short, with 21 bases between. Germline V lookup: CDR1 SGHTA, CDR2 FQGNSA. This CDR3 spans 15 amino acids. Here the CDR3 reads CASSRPGLGDLEQFF. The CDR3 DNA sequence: TGTGCCAGCAGCAGACCGGGACTGGGGGATCTGGAGCAGTTCTTC.

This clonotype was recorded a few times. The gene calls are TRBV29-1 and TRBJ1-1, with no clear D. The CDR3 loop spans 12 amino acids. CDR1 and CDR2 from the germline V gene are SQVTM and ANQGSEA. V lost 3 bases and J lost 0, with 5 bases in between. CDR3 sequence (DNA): TGCAGCGTTGACAACATGAACACTGAAGCTTTCTTT. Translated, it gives CSVDNMNTEAFF.

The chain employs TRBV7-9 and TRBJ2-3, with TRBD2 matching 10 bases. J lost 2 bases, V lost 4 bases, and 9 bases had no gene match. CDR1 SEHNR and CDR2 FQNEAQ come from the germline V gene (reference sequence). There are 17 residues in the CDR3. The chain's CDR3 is CASSSLPSGRATDTQYF. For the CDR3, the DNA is TGTGCCAGCAGCTCACTACCTAGCGGGAGAGCCACAGATACGCAGTATTTT.

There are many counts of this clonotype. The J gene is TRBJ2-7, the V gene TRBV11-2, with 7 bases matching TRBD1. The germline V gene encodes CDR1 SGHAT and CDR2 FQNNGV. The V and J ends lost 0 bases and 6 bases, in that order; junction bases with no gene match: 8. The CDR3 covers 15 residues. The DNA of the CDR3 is TGTGCCAGCAGCTTAGAGCCAGGGGGATTAGCCGAGCAGTACTTC. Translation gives CASSLEPGGLAEQYF.

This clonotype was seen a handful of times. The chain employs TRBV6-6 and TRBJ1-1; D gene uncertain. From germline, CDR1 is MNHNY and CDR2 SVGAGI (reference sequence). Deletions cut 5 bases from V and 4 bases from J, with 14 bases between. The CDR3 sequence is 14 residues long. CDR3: CASSPDPLGTEAFF. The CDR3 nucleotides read TGTGCCAGCAGTCCAGACCCGTTAGGCACTGAAGCTTTCTTT.

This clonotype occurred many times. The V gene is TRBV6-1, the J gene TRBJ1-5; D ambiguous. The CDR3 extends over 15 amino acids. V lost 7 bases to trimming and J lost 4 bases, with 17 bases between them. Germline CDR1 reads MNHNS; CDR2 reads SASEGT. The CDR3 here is CASTSLKGVNQPQHF. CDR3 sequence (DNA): TGTGCCAGCACCTCCTTAAAGGGCGTTAATCAGCCCCAGCATTTT.

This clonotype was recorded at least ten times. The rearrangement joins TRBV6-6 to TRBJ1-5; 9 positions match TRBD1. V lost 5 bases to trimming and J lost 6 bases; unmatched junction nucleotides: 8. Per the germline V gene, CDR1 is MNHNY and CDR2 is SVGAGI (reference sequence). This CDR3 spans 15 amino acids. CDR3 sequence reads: CASSTGTGSGQPQHF. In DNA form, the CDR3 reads TGTGCCAGCAGTACCGGGACAGGGTCGGGTCAGCCCCAGCATTTT.

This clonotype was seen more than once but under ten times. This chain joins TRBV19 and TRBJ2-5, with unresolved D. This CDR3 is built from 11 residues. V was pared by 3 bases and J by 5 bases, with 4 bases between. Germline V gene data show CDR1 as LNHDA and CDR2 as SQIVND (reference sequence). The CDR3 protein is CASSIRETQYF. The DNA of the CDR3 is TGTGCCAGTAGTATTCGGGAGACCCAGTACTTC. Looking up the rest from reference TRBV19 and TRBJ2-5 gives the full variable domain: DGGITQSPKYLFRKEGQNVTLSCEQNLNHDAMYWYRQDPGQGLRLIYYSQIVNDFQKGDIAEGYSVSREKKESFPLTVTSAQKNPTAFYLCASSIRETQYFGPGTRLLVL.

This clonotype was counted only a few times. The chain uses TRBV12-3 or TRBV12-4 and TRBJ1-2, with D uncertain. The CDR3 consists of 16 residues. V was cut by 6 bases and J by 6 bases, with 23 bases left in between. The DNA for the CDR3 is TGTGCCAGCAGCTCCGACGCCGGCCTAGGTGCCGATGGCTACACCTTC. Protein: CASSSDAGLGADGYTF.

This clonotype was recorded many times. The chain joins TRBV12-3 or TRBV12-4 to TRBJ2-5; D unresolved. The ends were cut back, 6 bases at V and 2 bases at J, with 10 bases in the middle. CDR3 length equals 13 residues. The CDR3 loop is CASRRAAQETQYF. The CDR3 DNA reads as TGTGCCAGCAGAAGGGCAGCACAAGAGACCCAGTACTTC.

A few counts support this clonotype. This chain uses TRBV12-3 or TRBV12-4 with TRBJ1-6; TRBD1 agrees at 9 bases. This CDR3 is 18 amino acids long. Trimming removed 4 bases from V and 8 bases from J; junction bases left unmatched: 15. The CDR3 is CASSSSRLGDRDDSPLHF. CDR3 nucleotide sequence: TGTGCCAGCAGTTCAAGCCGCCTTGGGGACAGGGACGATTCACCCCTCCACTTT.

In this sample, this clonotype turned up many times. This chain's CDR3 is CASSPIGLGEQFF. In nucleotides, the CDR3 is TGTGCCAGCAGCCCAATAGGGCTGGGCGAGCAGTTCTTC. The V and J genes are TRBV7-2 and TRBJ2-1; D ambiguous. In germline, CDR1 is SGHTA, CDR2 FQGNSA. This CDR3 contains 13 residues. The ends were cut back, 5 bases at V and 10 bases at J, with 15 bases in the middle.

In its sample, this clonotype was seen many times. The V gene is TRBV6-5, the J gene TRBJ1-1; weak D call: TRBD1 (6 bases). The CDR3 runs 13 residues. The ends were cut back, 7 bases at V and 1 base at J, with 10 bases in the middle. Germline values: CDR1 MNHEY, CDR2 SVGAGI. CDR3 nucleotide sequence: TGTGCCAGCACCGGGGGGCGGAACACTGAAGCTTTCTTT. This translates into CASTGGRNTEAFF.

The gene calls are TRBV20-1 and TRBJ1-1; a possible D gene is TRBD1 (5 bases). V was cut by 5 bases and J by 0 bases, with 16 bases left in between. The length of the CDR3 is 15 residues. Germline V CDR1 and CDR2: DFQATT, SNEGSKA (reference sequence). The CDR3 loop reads CSAGRLGTVNTEAFF. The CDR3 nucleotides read TGCAGTGCTGGTCGCCTTGGGACGGTGAACACTGAAGCTTTCTTT.

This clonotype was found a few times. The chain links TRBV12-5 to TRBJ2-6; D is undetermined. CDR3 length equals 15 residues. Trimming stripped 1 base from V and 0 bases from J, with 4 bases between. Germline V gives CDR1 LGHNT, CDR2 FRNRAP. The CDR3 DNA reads TGTGCTAGTGGTTTGGGCGTCTCTGGGGCCAACGTCCTGACTTTC. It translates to CASGLGVSGANVLTF. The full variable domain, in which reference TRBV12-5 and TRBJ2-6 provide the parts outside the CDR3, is DARVTQTPRHKVTEMGQEVTMRCQPILGHNTVFWYRQTMMQGLELLAYFRNRAPLDDSGMPKDRFSAEMPDATLATLKIQPSEPRDSAVYFCASGLGVSGANVLTFGAGSRLTVL.

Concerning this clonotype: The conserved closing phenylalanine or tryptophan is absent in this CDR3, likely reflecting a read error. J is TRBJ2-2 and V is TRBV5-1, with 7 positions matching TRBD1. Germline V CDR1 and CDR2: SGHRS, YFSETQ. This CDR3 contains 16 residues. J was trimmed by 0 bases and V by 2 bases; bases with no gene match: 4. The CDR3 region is CASSLQGTANTGELFC. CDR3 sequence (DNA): TGCGCCAGCAGCTTACAGGGGACAGCGAACACCGGGGAGCTGTTTTGT.

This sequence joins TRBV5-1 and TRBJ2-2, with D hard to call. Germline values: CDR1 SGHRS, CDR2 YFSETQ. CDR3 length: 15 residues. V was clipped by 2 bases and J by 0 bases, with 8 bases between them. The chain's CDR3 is CASSLKHSNTGELFF. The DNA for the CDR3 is TGCGCCAGCAGCTTAAAGCATTCGAACACCGGGGAGCTGTTTTTT.

DNA of the CDR3: TGCGCCAGCAGCCAAGGGGGGATCCCAGATACGCAGTATTTT. This codes for CASSQGGIPDTQYF. This chain links TRBV4-3 with TRBJ2-3; D assignment may be TRBD1 or TRBD2 (5 bases each). V was clipped by 1 base and J by 4 bases, with 9 bases between them. This CDR3 spans 14 amino acids. Germline V gene lookup returns CDR1 LGHNA and CDR2 YSLEER.

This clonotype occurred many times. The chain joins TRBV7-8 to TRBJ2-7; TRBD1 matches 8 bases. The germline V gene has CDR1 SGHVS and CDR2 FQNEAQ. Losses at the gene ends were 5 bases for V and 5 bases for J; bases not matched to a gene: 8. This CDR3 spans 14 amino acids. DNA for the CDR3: TGTGCCAGCAGCACGACAGGGGCCCAGGACGAGCAGTACTTC. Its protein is CASSTTGAQDEQYF. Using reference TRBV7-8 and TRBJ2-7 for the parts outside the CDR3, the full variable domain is GAGVSQSPRYKVAKRGQDVALRCDPISGHVSLFWYQQALGQGPEFLTYFQNEAQLDKSGLPSDRFFAERPEGSVSTLKIQRTQQEDSAVYLCASSTTGAQDEQYFGPGTRLTVT.

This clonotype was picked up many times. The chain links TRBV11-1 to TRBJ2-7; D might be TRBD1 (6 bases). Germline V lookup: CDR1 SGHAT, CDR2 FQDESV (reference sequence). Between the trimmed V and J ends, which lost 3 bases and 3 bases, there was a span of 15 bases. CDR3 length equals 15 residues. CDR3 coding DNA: TGTGCCAGCAGCTTTGGATTGGGACACCTCTACGAGCAGTACTTC. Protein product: CASSFGLGHLYEQYF. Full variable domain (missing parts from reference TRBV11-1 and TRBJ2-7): EAEVAQSPRYKITEKSQAVAFWCDPISGHATLYWYRQILGQGPELLVQFQDESVVDDSQLPKDRFSAERLKGVDSTLKIQPAELGDSAMYLCASSFGLGHLYEQYFGPGTRLTVT.

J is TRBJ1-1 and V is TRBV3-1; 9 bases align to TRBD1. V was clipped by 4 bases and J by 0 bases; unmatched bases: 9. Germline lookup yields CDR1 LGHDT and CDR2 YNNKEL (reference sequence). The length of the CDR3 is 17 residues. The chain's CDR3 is CASSRGTGTSMNTEAFF. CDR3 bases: TGTGCCAGCAGCCGGGGGACAGGGACCTCCATGAACACTGAAGCTTTCTTT.